Presented here are 31 T cell receptor beta chains from one specimen sequenced in a study of blood T cell repertoires in COVID-19. The protocol was immunoSEQ multiplex PCR, while the TCRdb copy is restricted to in-frame clones and leaves out a portion. This sample yields a few hundred thousand clones, of which roughly 91% are seen a single time; 1% belongs to the top ten. Specimen: peripheral blood. Source of these receptors: a man aged 50 to 59 with active or convalescent COVID-19.

The chain has TRBV27 and TRBJ2-5, with TRBD1 matching 10 bases. After removal of 5 bases from V and 5 bases from J, the junction contained 5 bases not matched to a gene. Germline V gene data show CDR1 as MNHEY and CDR2 as SMNVEV (reference sequence). CDR3 length: 14 residues. DNA for the CDR3: TGTGCCAGCAGTCGGACAGGGGGTGGGGAGACCCAGTACTTC. It codes for CASSRTGGGETQYF.

V usage is TRBV6-5 and J usage is TRBJ2-7; 10 nucleotides match TRBD1. V was pared by 2 bases and J by 6 bases, with 10 bases of the junction left unmatched. Germline V gene data show CDR1 as MNHEY and CDR2 as SVGAGI. CDR3 length equals 16 residues. This chain's CDR3 is CASSYGAGTGEREQYF. In DNA, the CDR3 is TGTGCCAGCAGTTACGGGGCCGGGACAGGGGAACGCGAGCAGTACTTC.

This chain uses TRBV15 with TRBJ1-3, with 7 bases fitting TRBD1. Germline CDR1 reads LNHNV; CDR2 reads YYDKDF (reference sequence). The CDR3 consists of 16 residues. The V and J ends lost 5 bases and 4 bases, in that order; junction bases with no gene match: 11. The CDR3 bases are TGTGCCACCAGCGGATACACAGGGGTTATAGGAAACACCATATATTTT. Translation: CATSGYTGVIGNTIYF.

V usage is TRBV19 and J usage is TRBJ1-1; 7 nucleotides align to TRBD1. CDR3 size: 13 residues. Germline V gene data show CDR1 as LNHDA and CDR2 as SQIVND (reference sequence). Losses at the gene ends were 9 bases for V and 12 bases for J; bases not matched to a gene: 16. The CDR3 sequence: CASQSWDSSWSFF. CDR3 DNA sequence: TGTGCCAGCCAGTCATGGGACAGTTCTTGGTCTTTCTTT.

The CDR3 spells CASSLGRDYNAEAFF. As DNA, the CDR3 is TGCGCCAGCAGCTTGGGAAGGGACTACAACGCTGAAGCTTTCTTT. The V call is TRBV5-1, the J call TRBJ1-1; tentatively, D is TRBD1 (5 bases). CDR1 and CDR2 from the germline V gene are SGHRS and YFSETQ. Trimming cost V 0 bases and J 6 bases, with 15 bases left between them. The length of the CDR3 is 15 residues.

This chain connects TRBV20-1 to TRBJ1-5, with unresolved D. The CDR3 contains 15 residues. V lost 3 bases to trimming and J lost 1 base, with 13 bases between them. CDR1 DFQATT and CDR2 SNEGSKA come from the germline V gene (reference sequence). CDR3 DNA: TGCAGTGCTAGTTCCGCAATGCGAAGCAATCAGCCCCAGCATTTT. It encodes CSASSAMRSNQPQHF.

This rearrangement joins TRBV11-2 to TRBJ2-7; 9 nucleotides match TRBD1. There are 16 residues in the CDR3. Trimming cost V 1 base and J 2 bases; bases outside gene matches: 6. CDR1 and CDR2 from the germline V gene are SGHAT and FQNNGV. The CDR3 loop reads CASSLVLQGAAYEQYF. The DNA of the CDR3 is TGTGCCAGCAGCTTAGTGTTACAGGGGGCCGCCTACGAGCAGTACTTC. The whole variable domain, filled in from reference TRBV11-2 and TRBJ2-7, reads EAGVAQSPRYKIIEKRQSVAFWCNPISGHATLYWYQQILGQGPKLLIQFQNNGVVDDSQLPKDRFSAERLKGVDSTLKIQPAKLEDSAVYLCASSLVLQGAAYEQYFGPGTRLTVT.

This chain joins TRBV5-1 and TRBJ1-2; 10 nucleotides align to TRBD1. This CDR3 has 14 residues. Germline values: CDR1 SGHRS, CDR2 YFSETQ. The ends lost 4 bases at V and 7 bases at J; junction bases unmatched: 7. CDR3 sequence reads: CASSGDRGSGGYTF. The CDR3 DNA reads TGCGCCAGCAGCGGGGACAGGGGATCGGGTGGCTACACCTTC.

This clone was observed a few times. Other DNA sequences in this sample translate to the same CDR3. V and J are TRBV28 and TRBJ1-2; D gene ambiguous. The V end was cut by 3 bases, the J end by 2 bases, with 10 bases between. Per the germline V gene, CDR1 is MDHEN and CDR2 is SYDVKM. The CDR3 is made up of 14 amino acids. This CDR3 reads CASSFEQANYGYTF. In DNA, the CDR3 is TGTGCCAGCAGTTTCGAGCAGGCAAACTATGGCTACACCTTC.

V and J are TRBV7-2 and TRBJ2-3; TRBD2 matches 8 bases. CDR3 length equals 16 residues. CDR1 and CDR2 from the germline V gene are SGHTA and FQGNSA. Unmatched junction bases numbered 8, after V lost 5 bases and J lost 1 base. This CDR3 reads CASSRAGGVRTDTQYF. The CDR3 nucleotides read TGTGCCAGCAGCAGGGCGGGGGGCGTACGCACAGATACGCAGTATTTT.

V and J are TRBV7-2 and TRBJ2-5; 8 bases align to TRBD2. CDR3 length: 15 residues. CDR1 is SGHTA and CDR2 is FQGNSA in the germline V gene. Trimming at V came to 2 bases and at J to 4 bases, leaving 6 bases not matched to a gene. The CDR3 region has the DNA TGTGCCAGCAGCTTACTCGGGGGGGCCGCAGAGACCCAGTACTTC. Encoded protein: CASSLLGGAAETQYF.

The chain uses TRBV19 and TRBJ1-2; unclear D gene. V gave up 6 bases and J gave up 4 bases, with 12 bases separating them. The CDR3 spans 13 residues. The V gene's germline CDR1 is LNHDA and CDR2 SQIVND (reference sequence). The CDR3 bases are TGTGCCAGTAGCTCCGGGAGCACCTATGGCTACACCTTC. Its translation is CASSSGSTYGYTF. The full variable domain, with the rest looked up from reference TRBV19 and TRBJ1-2, is DGGITQSPKYLFRKEGQNVTLSCEQNLNHDAMYWYRQDPGQGLRLIYYSQIVNDFQKGDIAEGYSVSREKKESFPLTVTSAQKNPTAFYLCASSSGSTYGYTFGSGTRLTVV.

The genes are TRBV2 and TRBJ2-7, with TRBD2 matching 15 bases. The junction had 5 bases not matched to a gene; V was cut back by 6 bases and J by 5 bases. Germline CDR1 SNHLY, CDR2 FYNNEI. The CDR3 totals 15 residues. This CDR3 is CASRARTSGGDEQYF. CDR3 in DNA: TGTGCCAGCAGAGCCCGGACTAGCGGGGGGGACGAGCAGTACTTC.

V and J are TRBV5-1 and TRBJ2-7; 7 bases match TRBD1. Per the germline V gene, CDR1 is SGHRS and CDR2 is YFSETQ. The CDR3 contains 14 residues. The V segment lost 3 bases and the J segment 5 bases; nucleotides outside the gene matches: 8. The CDR3 DNA follows: TGCGCCAGCAGCTGGACAGGCCAGCCAAACGAGCAGTACTTC. It translates to CASSWTGQPNEQYF.

This sequence joins TRBV27 and TRBJ2-4, with D maybe TRBD1 (7 bases). There are 15 residues in the CDR3. V was trimmed by 4 bases and J by 4 bases, leaving 14 bases between them. Per the germline V gene, CDR1 is MNHEY and CDR2 is SMNVEV (reference sequence). CDR3 nucleotides: TGTGCCAGCAGTTCTGGCAGGGGGAGGAAAAACATTCAGTACTTC. It translates to CASSSGRGRKNIQYF.

The CDR3 DNA reads as TGTGCCAGCAGCGGTTTTACTGAAGCTTTCTTT. Its protein is CASSGFTEAFF. The chain uses TRBV2 and TRBJ1-1; D is uncertain. Germline CDR1 is SNHLY and CDR2 is FYNNEI. V lost 6 bases, J lost 5 bases, and 7 bases lay in between. CDR3 length: 11 residues.

This clone was seen once. This chain links TRBV5-1 with TRBJ2-7; a possible D gene is TRBD1 (5 bases). There are 14 residues in the CDR3. V was clipped by 3 bases and J by 3 bases, with 13 bases between them. Per the germline V gene, CDR1 is SGHRS and CDR2 is YFSETQ. CDR3 region: CASSSVGAGYEQYF. Here the CDR3 DNA reads TGCGCCAGCAGCTCGGTTGGGGCAGGCTACGAGCAGTACTTC.

The rearrangement uses TRBV28 and TRBJ2-1, with TRBD2 matching over 7 bases. CDR1 is MDHEN and CDR2 is SYDVKM in the germline V gene. The CDR3 extends over 15 amino acids. V shed 5 bases, J shed 13 bases, and the junction held 17 bases outside the gene matches. CDR3 DNA: TGTGCCAGCAGTCTTTTGGCCAGCGGGGTGGAAGACCAGTTCTTC. The encoded protein is CASSLLASGVEDQFF.

This clone was seen only once. The rearrangement joins TRBV7-3 to TRBJ2-1; 11 bases fit TRBD2. Germline lookup yields CDR1 SGHTA and CDR2 FQGTGA. After removal of 4 bases from V and 4 bases from J, the junction contained 6 bases not matched to a gene. The CDR3 totals 16 residues. The CDR3 sequence: CASSYGLAGPYNEQFF. CDR3 nucleotide sequence: TGTGCCAGCAGCTACGGACTAGCGGGTCCATACAATGAGCAGTTCTTC.

V gene TRBV7-9 combines with J gene TRBJ1-2; weak D call: TRBD1 (5 bases). Germline V gives CDR1 SEHNR, CDR2 FQNEAQ (reference sequence). With 4 bases removed from V and 6 bases from J, the gap between germline ends came to 15 bases. This CDR3 has 14 amino acids. In DNA, the CDR3 is TGTGCCAGCAGCTGGGGGGAGCCCAGGGATGGCTACACCTTC. Residues: CASSWGEPRDGYTF.

The table lists this clone with a count of one. V is TRBV7-8 and J is TRBJ2-2; TRBD2 matches 9 bases. V dropped 1 base and J dropped 5; count of bases not matched to a gene: 14. CDR3 length equals 19 residues. Germline loops: CDR1 SGHVS, CDR2 FQNEAQ. The CDR3 sequence is CASSLVYFAGGPSTGELFF. DNA for the CDR3: TGTGCCAGCAGCTTAGTATATTTTGCGGGAGGGCCGTCAACCGGGGAGCTGTTTTTT.

This clone was seen just once. The DNA for the CDR3 is TGCGCCAGCAGCTCTGAGGGCAATTCACCCCTCCACTTT. This translates into CASSSEGNSPLHF. The V call is TRBV5-1, the J call TRBJ1-6; D not resolved. Germline CDR1 and CDR2: SGHRS and YFSETQ. V was pared by 3 bases and J by 7 bases, with 8 bases between. The CDR3 runs to 13 residues.

This chain uses TRBV6-5 with TRBJ1-2; TRBD1 aligns across 8 bases. The CDR3 sequence is 15 residues long. V lost 11 bases and J lost 1; bases outside the gene matches: 12. The germline gives CDR1 MNHEY, CDR2 SVGAGI. CDR3 protein: CACGQGAANNYGYTF. As DNA, the CDR3 is TGTGCCTGCGGGCAGGGGGCAGCCAATAACTATGGCTACACCTTC.

The count of this clone is one. This chain uses TRBV4-3 with TRBJ2-5, with 7 bases matching TRBD1. The V segment lost 4 bases and the J segment 5 bases; nucleotides outside the gene matches: 10. Germline V gene sequence: CDR1 LGHNA, CDR2 YSLEER. The CDR3 extends over 15 amino acids. CDR3 bases: TGCGCCAGCAGCCGAGGGGGCTGGAGTGGGGAGACCCAGTACTTC. Protein sequence: CASSRGGWSGETQYF.

This clone was recorded once. Other DNA sequences from this sample encode an identical CDR3 as well. This sequence joins TRBV5-1 and TRBJ1-4, with D possibly matching TRBD1 (5 bases). Germline V gives CDR1 SGHRS, CDR2 YFSETQ. There are 14 residues in the CDR3. The V end lost 4 bases, the J end lost 5 bases, and 12 bases lay between the germline ends. The DNA for the CDR3 is TGCGCCAGCAGCCTCACGGGGGTAAATGAAAAACTGTTTTTT. Amino acid sequence: CASSLTGVNEKLFF. The whole variable domain, filled in from reference TRBV5-1 and TRBJ1-4, reads KAGVTQTPRYLIKTRGQQVTLSCSPISGHRSVSWYQQTPGQGLQFLFEYFSETQRNKGNFPGRFSGRQFSNSRSEMNVSTLELGDSALYLCASSLTGVNEKLFFGSGTQLSVL.

The V and J genes are TRBV18 and TRBJ1-3; D gene uncertain. This CDR3 has 15 amino acids. Between the trimmed V and J ends, which lost 2 bases and 0 bases, there was a span of 8 bases. Germline CDR1 and CDR2: KGHSH and LQKENI. This chain's CDR3 is CASSPLRDSGNTIYF. The CDR3 DNA sequence: TGTGCCAGCTCACCATTGAGGGACTCTGGAAACACCATATATTTT.

V is TRBV14 and J is TRBJ1-1; 9 nucleotides line up with TRBD1. Germline V lookup: CDR1 SGHDN, CDR2 FVKESK. The CDR3 has 15 amino acids. The ends lost 4 bases at V and 4 bases at J; junction bases unmatched: 7. CDR3 nucleotide sequence: TGTGCCAGCAGCCGACTTACAGGGGGCCCCACTGAAGCTTTCTTT. Protein product: CASSRLTGGPTEAFF.

The chain combines TRBV24-1 with TRBJ2-2, with a tentative D call TRBD1 (7 bases). V was clipped by 3 bases and J by 4 bases, with 14 bases between them. This CDR3 contains 16 residues. CDR1 and CDR2 from the germline V gene are KGHDR and SFDVKD. CDR3 sequence (DNA): TGTGCCACCAGTGATGACAGGGTGCGGGGCACCGGGGAGCTGTTTTTT. Translation: CATSDDRVRGTGELFF.

Of note for this clone: At the DNA level, this CDR3 is encoded by other sequences in the same sample as well. The chain joins TRBV5-1 to TRBJ2-7, with D tentatively TRBD1 (5 bases). CDR3 length: 13 residues. Between the trimmed V and J ends, which lost 4 bases and 3 bases, there was a span of 11 bases. The V gene's germline CDR1 is SGHRS and CDR2 YFSETQ. The CDR3 region has the DNA TGCGCCAGCAGCCCCCAGGGTGACTACGAGCAGTACTTC. Residues: CASSPQGDYEQYF.

The CDR3 sequence is CASSDGQGDNQPQHF. The CDR3 DNA reads as TGTGCCAGTAGTGACGGACAGGGCGACAATCAGCCCCAGCATTTT. V gene TRBV19 combines with J gene TRBJ1-5, with 8 bases matching TRBD1. Germline V CDR1 and CDR2: LNHDA, SQIVND (reference sequence). The V gene end was trimmed by 5 bases and the J gene end by 3 bases; junction bases not matched to a gene: 6. This CDR3 is built from 15 residues.

The rearrangement links TRBV28 to TRBJ2-7; 7 bases map to TRBD2. The CDR3 is 12 amino acids. V dropped 6 bases and J dropped 2; count of bases not matched to a gene: 1. CDR1 and CDR2 (germline): MDHEN, SYDVKM. CDR3 in DNA: TGTGCCAGCAGAGGGAGGGCCTACGAGCAGTACTTC. As protein: CASRGRAYEQYF.